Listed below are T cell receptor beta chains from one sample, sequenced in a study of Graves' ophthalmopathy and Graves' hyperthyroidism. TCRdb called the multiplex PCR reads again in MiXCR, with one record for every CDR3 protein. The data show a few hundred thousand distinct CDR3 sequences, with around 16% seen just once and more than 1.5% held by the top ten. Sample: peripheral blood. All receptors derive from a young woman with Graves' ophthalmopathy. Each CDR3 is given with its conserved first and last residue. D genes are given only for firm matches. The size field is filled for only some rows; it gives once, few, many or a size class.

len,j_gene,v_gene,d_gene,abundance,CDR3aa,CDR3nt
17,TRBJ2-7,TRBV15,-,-,CATSSTLGGSRSYEQYF,TGTGCCACCAGCAGCACCCTAGGGGGGAGCCGCTCCTACGAGCAGTACTTC
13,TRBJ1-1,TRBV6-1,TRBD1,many,CASSADRGTEAFF,TGTGCCAGCAGTGCGGACAGGGGCACTGAAGCTTTCTTT
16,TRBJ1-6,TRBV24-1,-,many,CATSAGGLGGNSPLHF,TGTGCCACCAGTGCTGGGGGCCTTGGTGGGAATTCACCCCTCCACTTT
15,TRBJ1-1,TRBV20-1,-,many,CSARELLQGFPEAFF,TGCAGTGCTAGAGAGTTATTGCAGGGTTTCCCTGAAGCTTTCTTT
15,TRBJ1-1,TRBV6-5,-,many,CASSSPSQENTEAFF,TGTGCCAGCAGTTCCCCCTCACAGGAGAACACTGAAGCTTTCTTT
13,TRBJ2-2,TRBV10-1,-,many,CASSQGGAGELFF,TGCGCCAGCAGTCAAGGGGGGGCCGGGGAGCTGTTTTTT
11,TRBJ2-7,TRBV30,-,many,CAWIMGALQYF,TGTGCCTGGATAATGGGGGCCCTGCAGTACTTC
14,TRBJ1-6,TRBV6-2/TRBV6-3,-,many,CASSYVTEDSPLHF,TGTGCCAGCAGTTACGTGACAGAGGATTCACCCCTCCACTTT
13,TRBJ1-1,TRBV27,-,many,CASSSLGGARAFF,TGTGCCAGCAGTAGTCTGGGGGGCGCGAGGGCTTTCTTT
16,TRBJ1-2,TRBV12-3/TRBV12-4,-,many,CASRSGTSPLNYGYTF,TGTGCCAGCAGATCCGGGACATCTCCACTCAACTATGGCTACACCTTC
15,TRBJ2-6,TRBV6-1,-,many,CASIQLSSGANVLTF,TGTGCCAGCATTCAACTAAGCTCTGGGGCCAACGTCCTGACTTTC
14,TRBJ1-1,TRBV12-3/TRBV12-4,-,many,CASRPWSGNTEAFF,TGTGCCAGCAGACCGTGGTCGGGAAACACTGAAGCTTTCTTT
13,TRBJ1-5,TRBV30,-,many,CAWSAQDNQPQHF,TGTGCCTGGAGTGCACAGGACAATCAGCCCCAGCATTTT
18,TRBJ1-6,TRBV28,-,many,CASSFPLAGRTNNSPLHF,TGTGCCAGCAGTTTTCCCTTGGCAGGCAGGACGAATAATTCACCCCTCCACTTT
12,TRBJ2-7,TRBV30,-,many,CAWDGGAYEQYF,TGTGCCTGGGACGGAGGGGCCTACGAGCAGTACTTC
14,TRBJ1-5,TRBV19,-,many,CASSIAFSNQPQHF,TGTGCCAGTAGTATCGCCTTTTCTAATCAGCCCCAGCATTTT
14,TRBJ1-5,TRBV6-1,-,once,CASSPIGPNQPQHF,TGTGCCAGCAGCCCCATAGGGCCCAATCAGCCCCAGCATTTT
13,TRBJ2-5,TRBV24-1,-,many,CATSDLGEETQYF,TGTGCCACCAGTGATTTGGGGGAAGAGACCCAGTACTTC
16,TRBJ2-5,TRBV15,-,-,CATSLVLGPGQETQYF,TGTGCCACCAGCTTGGTCCTTGGGCCGGGACAAGAGACCCAGTACTTC
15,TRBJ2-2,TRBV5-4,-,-,CASSFGRTTAGELFF,TGTGCCAGCAGCTTTGGACGAACAACCGCCGGGGAGCTGTTTTTT
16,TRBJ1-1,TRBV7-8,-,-,CASRPLKGPKRTEAFF,TGTGCCAGCAGACCCTTGAAGGGGCCCAAAAGGACTGAAGCTTTCTTT
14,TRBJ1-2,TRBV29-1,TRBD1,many,CSVRRTGILYGYTF,TGCAGCGTCCGGAGGACAGGGATACTCTATGGCTACACCTTC
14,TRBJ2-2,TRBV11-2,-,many,CASRRPGGTGELFF,TGTGCCAGCAGGCGCCCCGGGGGCACCGGGGAGCTGTTTTTT
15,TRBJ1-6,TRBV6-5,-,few,CASRIQGGANSPLHF,TGTGCCAGCAGGATACAGGGAGGTGCTAATTCACCCCTCCACTTT
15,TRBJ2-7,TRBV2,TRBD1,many,CASRSPDRVFYEQYF,TGTGCCAGCAGGTCCCCCGACAGGGTTTTTTACGAGCAGTACTTC
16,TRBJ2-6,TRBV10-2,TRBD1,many,CASCSGGFSGANVLTF,TGCGCCAGCTGCTCAGGGGGCTTCTCTGGGGCCAACGTCCTGACTTTC
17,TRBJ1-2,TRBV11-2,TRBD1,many,CASSHGTAQSYHYGYTF,TGTGCCAGCAGCCATGGGACAGCGCAAAGCTACCACTATGGCTACACCTTC
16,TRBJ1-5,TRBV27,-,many,CASSLGAGRYNQPQHF,TGTGCCAGCAGCCTAGGGGCAGGGAGATACAATCAGCCCCAGCATTTT
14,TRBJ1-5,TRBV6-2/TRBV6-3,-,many,CASSYSQDRQPQHF,TGTGCCAGCAGTTACTCCCAGGACAGACAGCCCCAGCATTTT
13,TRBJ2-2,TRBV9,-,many,CASSVWGGGELLF,TGTGCCAGCAGCGTATGGGGTGGCGGGGAGCTGCTTTTT
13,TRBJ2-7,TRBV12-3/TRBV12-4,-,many,CATLKAGSYEQYF,TGTGCCACCCTCAAGGCAGGGTCCTACGAGCAGTACTTC
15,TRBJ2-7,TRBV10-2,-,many,CASSVISGQLNEQYF,TGCGCCAGCAGTGTAATCAGCGGACAGCTTAACGAGCAGTACTTC
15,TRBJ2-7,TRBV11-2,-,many,CASSPSRPGGYEQYF,TGTGCCAGCAGCCCCTCCCGACCCGGCGGCTACGAGCAGTACTTC
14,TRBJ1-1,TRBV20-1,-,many,CSARGDGENTEAFF,TGCAGTGCTAGGGGGGACGGGGAGAACACTGAAGCTTTCTTT
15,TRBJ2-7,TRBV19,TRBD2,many,CASSMRTSGRSEQYF,TGTGCCAGTAGTATGAGGACTAGCGGGAGAAGCGAGCAGTACTTC
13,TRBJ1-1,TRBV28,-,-,CASPNNKNTEAFF,TGTGCCAGCCCCAATAACAAGAACACTGAAGCTTTCTTT
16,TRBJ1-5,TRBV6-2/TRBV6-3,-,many,CASSSVRDLGNQPQHF,TGTGCCAGCAGTTCGGTCAGGGACTTGGGTAATCAGCCCCAGCATTTT
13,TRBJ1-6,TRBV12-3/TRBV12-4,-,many,CASSRDRDSPLHF,TGTGCCAGCAGTCGGGATCGCGATTCACCCCTCCACTTT
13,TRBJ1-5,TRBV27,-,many,CASSRGRDQPQHF,TGTGCCAGCAGCCGTGGCCGGGATCAGCCCCAGCATTTT
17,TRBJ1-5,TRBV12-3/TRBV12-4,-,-,CASSLGGFRGSGQPQHF,TGTGCCAGCAGTTTGGGAGGGTTTCGTGGGTCCGGTCAGCCCCAGCATTTT
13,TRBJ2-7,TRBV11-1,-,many,CASSSGTDYEQYF,TGTGCCAGCAGCTCCGGGACCGACTACGAGCAGTACTTC
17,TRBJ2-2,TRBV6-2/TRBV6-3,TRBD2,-,CASSYFGGGSPTGELFF,TGTGCCAGCAGTTACTTTGGTGGCGGGAGCCCCACCGGGGAGCTGTTTTTT
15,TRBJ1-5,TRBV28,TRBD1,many,CASSEDRDYNQPQHF,TGTGCCAGCAGTGAGGACAGGGACTACAATCAGCCCCAGCATTTT
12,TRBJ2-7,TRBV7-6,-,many,CASSDDIYEQYF,TGTGCCAGCAGCGACGACATCTACGAGCAGTACTTC
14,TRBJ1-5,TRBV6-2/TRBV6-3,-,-,CASSFEGGGQPQHF,TGTGCCAGCAGCTTCGAAGGAGGCGGTCAGCCCCAGCATTTT
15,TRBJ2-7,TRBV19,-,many,CASSIKTGGLDEQYF,TGTGCCAGTAGTATAAAAACAGGTGGTCTCGACGAGCAGTACTTC
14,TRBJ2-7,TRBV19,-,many,CASSLPGGRAEQYF,TGTGCCAGTAGTCTTCCCGGGGGTCGCGCCGAGCAGTACTTC
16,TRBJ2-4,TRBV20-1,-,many,CSAREGGKRAKNIQYF,TGCAGTGCTAGAGAGGGGGGTAAAAGGGCCAAAAACATTCAGTACTTC
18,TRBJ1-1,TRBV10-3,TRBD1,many,CAISEVGQGKGANTEAFF,TGTGCCATCAGTGAGGTCGGACAGGGGAAGGGGGCAAACACTGAAGCTTTCTTT